This entry lists 29 T cell receptor beta chains sequenced from one sample in a study of CD8 T cells in Susac syndrome. An input of 0.5 to 1 ug of RNA was subjected to reverse transcription using random hexamers. TCRdb reprocessed the immunoSEQ multiplex PCR reads with MiXCR, giving one entry per CDR3 protein. Here the sample spans around 190,000 distinct CDR3 sequences, roughly 92% being singletons. Sequencing input: CD4+ T cells from PBMCs. These receptor sequences come from a human donor with Susac syndrome.

The J gene is TRBJ2-7, the V gene TRBV20-1, with D maybe TRBD1 (6 bases). From germline, CDR1 is DFQATT and CDR2 SNEGSKA (reference sequence). Trimming stripped 3 bases from V and 7 bases from J, with 13 bases between. This CDR3 contains 12 residues. CDR3 in DNA: TGCAGTGCTAGTGTCCAGGGGAGAGAGCAGTACTTC. The encoded protein is CSASVQGREQYF.

This clonotype was seen a single time. The chain couples TRBV4-1 to TRBJ1-6; possible D gene TRBD1, 5 bases. Germline loops: CDR1 MGHRA, CDR2 YSYEKL. V was pared by 0 bases and J by 7 bases, with 10 bases between. The CDR3 is made up of 15 amino acids. Here the CDR3 reads CASSQETAPNSPLHF. CDR3 in DNA: TGCGCCAGCAGCCAAGAGACAGCTCCAAATTCACCCCTCCACTTT.

The rearrangement joins TRBV4-1 to TRBJ2-7, with 8 bases fitting TRBD1. The CDR3 is 18 amino acids. Germline CDR1 reads MGHRA; CDR2 reads YSYEKL. With V trimmed by 0 bases and J by 4 bases, 14 bases remained unmatched. DNA for the CDR3: TGCGCCAGCAGCCAAGATGGGCGGCAGGGGGCGAACATTTACGAGCAGTACTTC. Amino acid sequence: CASSQDGRQGANIYEQYF.

This chain uses TRBV7-9 with TRBJ1-1; 8 positions agree with TRBD1. The length of the CDR3 is 16 residues. The V segment lost 5 bases and the J segment 1 base; nucleotides outside the gene matches: 9. CDR1 is SEHNR and CDR2 is FQNEAQ in the germline V gene (reference sequence). In DNA form, the CDR3 reads TGTGCCAGCAGCGACACAGGGGGGGCCCAGAACACTGAAGCTTTCTTT. Translation: CASSDTGGAQNTEAFF. Based on the CDR3 plus reference TRBV7-9 and TRBJ1-1, the full variable domain is DTGVSQNPRHKITKRGQNVTFRCDPISEHNRLYWYRQTLGQGPEFLTYFQNEAQLEKSRLLSDRFSAERPKGSFSTLEIQRTEQGDSAMYLCASSDTGGAQNTEAFFGQGTRLTVV.

The chain has TRBV2 and TRBJ1-2, with TRBD1 identical over 8 bases. V shed 6 bases, J shed 8 bases, and the junction held 8 bases outside the gene matches. This CDR3 is 13 amino acids long. The germline gives CDR1 SNHLY, CDR2 FYNNEI. This CDR3 reads CASSTDRGEGYTF. CDR3 DNA: TGTGCCAGCAGCACCGACAGGGGAGAAGGCTACACCTTC.

The CDR3 spells CASSLRLAGGQGEQFF. The CDR3 DNA reads as TGTGCCAGCAGCCTAAGACTAGCGGGGGGGCAGGGAGAGCAGTTCTTC. This chain uses TRBV9 with TRBJ2-1, with 14 bases matching TRBD2. The V gene's germline CDR1 is SGDLS and CDR2 YYNGEE. With 4 bases clipped from V and 10 bases from J, the junction kept 10 bases outside the gene matches. This CDR3 has 16 amino acids.

The chain recombines TRBV4-3 with TRBJ2-7; tentatively, D is TRBD1 (5 bases). V lost 0 bases and J lost 6, with 9 bases in between. The CDR3 has 13 residues. Germline V gene sequence: CDR1 LGHNA, CDR2 YSLEER. The CDR3 sequence is CASSQDRVLEQYF. The CDR3 nucleotides read TGCGCCAGCAGCCAAGACAGGGTTCTCGAGCAGTACTTC.

V and J are TRBV2 and TRBJ2-7, with 9 bases fitting TRBD1. Per the germline V gene, CDR1 is SNHLY and CDR2 is FYNNEI. The ends lost 8 bases at V and 5 bases at J; junction bases unmatched: 10. The CDR3 covers 14 residues. The CDR3 reads CASVEGGQGHEQYF. In nucleotides, the CDR3 is TGTGCCAGCGTCGAAGGGGGACAGGGCCACGAGCAGTACTTC.

The V gene is TRBV12-3 or TRBV12-4, the J gene TRBJ2-5; D call uncertain. V was clipped by 5 bases and J by 7 bases, with 14 bases between them. This CDR3 spans 13 amino acids. CDR3 nucleotide sequence: TGTGCCAGCAGTGAAGTCCCTTTGGGGACCCAGTACTTC. It translates to CASSEVPLGTQYF.

This clonotype was counted between two and nine times. This chain joins TRBV6-1 and TRBJ2-3, with D possibly matching TRBD1 (6 bases). V was trimmed by 6 bases and J by 1 base, leaving 11 bases between them. From germline, CDR1 is MNHNS and CDR2 SASEGT. The CDR3 has 14 residues. CDR3 coding DNA: TGTGCCAGCAGCCCGCGACAGGGCACAGATACGCAGTATTTT. This codes for CASSPRQGTDTQYF.

The V and J genes are TRBV20-1 and TRBJ1-2, with 7 nucleotides matching TRBD1. Germline loops: CDR1 DFQATT, CDR2 SNEGSKA (reference sequence). With V trimmed by 5 bases and J by 4 bases, 10 bases remained unmatched. This CDR3 region has 14 residues. This CDR3 reads CSAEQGVGTYGYTF. The CDR3 DNA reads TGCAGTGCTGAGCAGGGGGTCGGGACCTATGGCTACACCTTC.

Here the CDR3 DNA reads TGTGCCTGGAGGGATTTCTCCTACGAGCAGTACTTC. Residues: CAWRDFSYEQYF. The J gene is TRBJ2-7, the V gene TRBV30; D call uncertain. This CDR3 has 12 residues. CDR1 is GTSNPN and CDR2 is SVGIG in the germline V gene (reference sequence). Between the trimmed V and J ends, which lost 3 bases and 0 bases, there was a span of 6 bases.

This chain uses TRBV20-1 with TRBJ1-2, with no clear D. With 5 bases removed from V and 4 bases from J, the gap between germline ends came to 8 bases. The CDR3 is 11 residues long. The germline V gene encodes CDR1 DFQATT and CDR2 SNEGSKA (reference sequence). In nucleotides, the CDR3 is TGCAGTGCTTCGAATATCTATGGCTACACCTTC. This codes for CSASNIYGYTF.

In DNA, the CDR3 is TGTGCCAGCTCACCAGGACAGGTGTCCTACGAGCAGTACTTC. Translation: CASSPGQVSYEQYF. The V gene is TRBV18, the J gene TRBJ2-7; 7 nucleotides align to TRBD1. Germline V gene data show CDR1 as KGHSH and CDR2 as LQKENI. J was trimmed by 1 base and V by 2 bases; bases with no gene match: 2. CDR3 length: 14 residues.

The chain couples TRBV5-4 to TRBJ2-7; 13 bases match TRBD2. The CDR3 runs 15 residues. The V segment lost 3 bases and the J segment 9 bases; nucleotides outside the gene matches: 9. The germline V gene has CDR1 SGHNT and CDR2 YYREEE (reference sequence). The CDR3 is CASSSRTSGGAVQYF. The DNA of the CDR3 is TGTGCCAGCAGCTCCCGAACTAGCGGGGGGGCGGTGCAGTACTTC.

The rearrangement links TRBV4-3 to TRBJ2-7; tentative D call: TRBD2 (5 bases). Germline V lookup: CDR1 LGHNA, CDR2 YSLEER. This CDR3 is 13 amino acids long. The germline V and J ends were trimmed by 0 bases and 7 bases, with 10 bases remaining between them. The CDR3 region is CASSQEASTEQYF. DNA of the CDR3: TGCGCCAGCAGCCAAGAGGCTAGCACGGAGCAGTACTTC.

The chain links TRBV20-1 to TRBJ1-4; maybe TRBD1 (5 bases). There are 15 residues in the CDR3. V was cut by 4 bases and J by 5 bases, with 17 bases left in between. Germline V gives CDR1 DFQATT, CDR2 SNEGSKA (reference sequence). CDR3 protein: CSATPEGRWNEKLFF. In DNA form, the CDR3 reads TGCAGTGCTACCCCGGAGGGGCGGTGGAATGAAAAACTGTTTTTT.

The chain couples TRBV18 to TRBJ2-7; TRBD1 aligns across 11 bases. CDR1 is KGHSH, CDR2 LQKENI, per germline. The trim removed 3 bases at V and 4 bases at J, leaving 5 bases unmatched. The CDR3 loop spans 15 amino acids. The CDR3 DNA reads TGTGCCAGCTCACCCATCGGGACAGGGGGGTACGAGCAGTACTTC. It specifies CASSPIGTGGYEQYF.

The J gene is TRBJ1-6, the V gene TRBV4-2; D is ambiguous. Trimming cost V 4 bases and J 7 bases, with 5 bases left between them. Germline values: CDR1 LGHNA, CDR2 YNFKEQ. There are 12 residues in the CDR3. The CDR3 DNA is TGTGCCAGCAGCCTAGAGAATTCACCCCTCCACTTT. Translation: CASSLENSPLHF.

The J gene is TRBJ1-4, the V gene TRBV19, with 8 bases aligning to TRBD1. Trimming cost V 4 bases and J 7 bases; bases outside gene matches: 8. CDR3 length equals 15 residues. Germline V gene data show CDR1 as LNHDA and CDR2 as SQIVND (reference sequence). The CDR3 bases are TGTGCCAGTAGTACGCGGACAGGGTCGGGTGAAAAACTGTTTTTT. It translates to CASSTRTGSGEKLFF.

The chain links TRBV18 to TRBJ1-3; TRBD1 aligns across 7 bases. The CDR3 has 15 amino acids. Germline V gene sequence: CDR1 KGHSH, CDR2 LQKENI. Trimming cost V 5 bases and J 3 bases; bases outside gene matches: 7. CDR3 sequence: CASSTGTASGNTIYF. CDR3 sequence (DNA): TGTGCCAGCTCAACCGGGACAGCGAGTGGAAACACCATATATTTT. The whole variable domain, remainder taken from reference TRBV18 and TRBJ1-3, is NAGVMQNPRHLVRRRGQEARLRCSPMKGHSHVYWYRQLPEEGLKFMVYLQKENIIDESGMPKERFSAEFPKEGPSILRIQQVVRGDSAAYFCASSTGTASGNTIYFGEGSWLTVV.

V usage is TRBV5-4 and J usage is TRBJ2-5, with 9 positions matching TRBD2. The germline gives CDR1 SGHNT, CDR2 YYREEE (reference sequence). CDR3 size: 15 residues. Losses at the gene ends were 5 bases for V and 2 bases for J; bases not matched to a gene: 7. The CDR3 DNA is TGTGCCAGCAGACTCTTTAGCGGGGGACAAGAGACCCAGTACTTC. It yields the protein CASRLFSGGQETQYF.

V and J are TRBV20-1 and TRBJ2-5; D might be TRBD1 or TRBD2, each matching 5 bases. Germline V CDR1 and CDR2: DFQATT, SNEGSKA (reference sequence). Trimming left V 5 bases short and J 1 base short, with 14 bases between. The CDR3 is made up of 14 amino acids. For the CDR3, the DNA is TGCAGTGCTGGGGACCGACGGGGCCAAGAGACCCAGTACTTC. Translated, it gives CSAGDRRGQETQYF.

CDR3 nucleotides: TGTGCCACTGGACCGTGGGGCGGCACAGATACGCAGTATTTT. This gives the protein CATGPWGGTDTQYF. The rearrangement uses TRBV7-6 and TRBJ2-3, with TRBD1 as a possible D gene (5 bases). V shed 10 bases and J shed 1 base, with 15 bases lying between them. The CDR3 covers 14 residues. Per germline, CDR1 SGHVS and CDR2 FNYEAQ.

V usage is TRBV29-1 and J usage is TRBJ2-1; a possible D gene is TRBD1 (6 bases). CDR3 size: 12 residues. Deletions cut 3 bases from V and 7 bases from J, with 10 bases between. Germline CDR1 SQVTM, CDR2 ANQGSEA. The CDR3 spells CSVEGTKNEQFF. CDR3 sequence (DNA): TGCAGCGTTGAGGGGACAAAGAATGAGCAGTTCTTC.

The V gene is TRBV7-2, the J gene TRBJ2-7; 8 nucleotides line up with TRBD2. J gave up 6 bases and V 2 bases, and 9 bases lay outside the gene matches. Germline CDR1 is SGHTA and CDR2 is FQGNSA. The length of the CDR3 is 15 residues. The CDR3 DNA reads TGTGCCAGCAGCTTATTGGGCGGGGGGTTGGCCGAGCAGTACTTC. This gives the protein CASSLLGGGLAEQYF.

This sequence joins TRBV20-1 and TRBJ2-7, with TRBD1 identical over 9 bases. The J segment lost 3 bases and the V segment lost 3 bases, leaving 6 bases of the junction unmatched. This CDR3 region has 14 residues. Germline CDR1 DFQATT, CDR2 SNEGSKA (reference sequence). The CDR3 coding sequence is TGCAGTGCTAGTCCGGGACAGGGATTCTACGAGCAGTACTTC. It is translated as CSASPGQGFYEQYF.

V and J are TRBV11-1 and TRBJ1-5; 7 positions match TRBD1. V trimming: 5 bases; J trimming: 7 bases; junction bases outside the gene matches: 5. In germline, CDR1 is SGHAT, CDR2 FQDESV (reference sequence). The CDR3 is 13 residues long. DNA of the CDR3: TGTGCCAGCAGCCCCGACAGGGTCCAGCCCCAGCATTTT. This encodes CASSPDRVQPQHF. The full variable domain, rest sourced from reference TRBV11-1 and TRBJ1-5, is EAEVAQSPRYKITEKSQAVAFWCDPISGHATLYWYRQILGQGPELLVQFQDESVVDDSQLPKDRFSAERLKGVDSTLKIQPAELGDSAMYLCASSPDRVQPQHFGDGTRLSIL.

The V gene is TRBV20-1, the J gene TRBJ2-5; 8 nucleotides line up with TRBD2. Germline-derived CDR1 and CDR2 are DFQATT and SNEGSKA (reference sequence). V trimming: 6 bases; J trimming: 1 base; junction bases outside the gene matches: 7. The CDR3 sequence is 14 residues long. The CDR3 region has the DNA TGCAGTGCGCCTCAGCGGGGGCCCCAAGAGACCCAGTACTTC. This gives the protein CSAPQRGPQETQYF.